This T cell receptor beta chain was found in a study of CD8 T cells in Susac syndrome. From blood CD8+ and CD4+ T cells, TCR beta sequences were generated. There are 17 residues in the CDR3. V lost 5 bases, J lost 0 bases, and 10 bases stayed unmatched. The germline gives CDR1 LNHDA, CDR2 SQIVND (reference sequence). A quantity of roughly 0.5 to 1 ug RNA underwent reverse transcription using random hexamers. TCRdb processed the immunoSEQ multiplex PCR reads anew with MiXCR; each CDR3 protein has one entry. Among about 190,000 distinct CDR3 sequences listed, 85% to 95% were seen once. V is TRBV19 and J is TRBJ2-1; 7 nucleotides line up with TRBD2. This TCR was sampled from a human donor in good health. Specimen: CD4+ T cells from PBMCs. The CDR3 loop reads CASSRFPAGSSYNEQFF. The CDR3, as DNA: TGTGCCAGTAGTCGATTCCCAGCGGGGAGCTCCTACAATGAGCAGTTCTTC.